This TCR beta chain appears in the sequencing data of a study of blood T cell repertoires in COVID-19. Study information: Collection of acute and convalescent COVID-19 samples took place in the United States, Italy and Spain.

The authors' processing: How many nucleated cells were present was estimated from reference gene primer amplification. The protocol was immunoSEQ multiplex PCR, while the TCRdb copy is restricted to in-frame clones and leaves out a portion. D and trimming were read from the DNA, whereas the V and J calls and clone size are those reported in that table. Of over 70,000 clones in the sample, around 91% are singletons; the top ten hold more than 6%. The CDR3 has 20 amino acids. V shed 5 bases and J 1 base; nucleotides not matched to a gene: 18. Per germline, CDR1 SSHAT and CDR2 FNYEAQ (reference sequence). Seattle participants joined during active infection and were tracked over time.

This sequence originates from a man aged 18 to 29 with COVID-19, enrolled during active disease. The rearrangement uses TRBV7-7 and TRBJ2-7; TRBD1 matches at 12 bases. The sequenced sample consisted of peripheral blood. Here the CDR3 DNA reads TGTGCCAGCAGCCTCTCTCCCGGGACAGGGGGCGATTACCATTCCTACGAGCAGTACTTC. It encodes CASSLSPGTGGDYHSYEQYF.